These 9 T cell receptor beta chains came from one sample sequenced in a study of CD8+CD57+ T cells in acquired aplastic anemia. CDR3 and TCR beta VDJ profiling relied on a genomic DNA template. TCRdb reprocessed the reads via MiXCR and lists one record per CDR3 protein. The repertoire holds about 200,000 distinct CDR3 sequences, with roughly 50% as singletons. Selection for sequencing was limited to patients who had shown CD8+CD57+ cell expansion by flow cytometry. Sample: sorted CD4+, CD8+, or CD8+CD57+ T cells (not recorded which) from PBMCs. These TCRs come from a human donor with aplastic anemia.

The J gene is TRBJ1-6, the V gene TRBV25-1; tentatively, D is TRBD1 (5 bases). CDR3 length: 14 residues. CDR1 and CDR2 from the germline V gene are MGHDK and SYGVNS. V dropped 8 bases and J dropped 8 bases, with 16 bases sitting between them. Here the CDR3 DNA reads TGTGCCAGCTTGGCCGAGGGGAATTATTCACCCCTCCACTTT. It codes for CASLAEGNYSPLHF.

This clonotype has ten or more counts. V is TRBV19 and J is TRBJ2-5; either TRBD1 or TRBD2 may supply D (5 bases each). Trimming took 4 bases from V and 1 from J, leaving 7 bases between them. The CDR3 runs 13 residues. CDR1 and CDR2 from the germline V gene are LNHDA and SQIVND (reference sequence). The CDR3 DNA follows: TGTGCCAGTAGTACGGGACCCCAAGAGACCCAGTACTTC. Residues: CASSTGPQETQYF.

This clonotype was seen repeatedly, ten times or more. CDR3 in DNA: TGTGCCAGTAGTATAGATTTATCCGGGGGTCTCCAAGAGACCCAGTACTTC. Translating it yields CASSIDLSGGLQETQYF. The V and J genes are TRBV19 and TRBJ2-5, with a tentative D call TRBD2 (6 bases). Deletions cut 0 bases from V and 1 base from J, with 15 bases between. The CDR3 runs to 17 residues. Germline V gene lookup returns CDR1 LNHDA and CDR2 SQIVND (reference sequence).

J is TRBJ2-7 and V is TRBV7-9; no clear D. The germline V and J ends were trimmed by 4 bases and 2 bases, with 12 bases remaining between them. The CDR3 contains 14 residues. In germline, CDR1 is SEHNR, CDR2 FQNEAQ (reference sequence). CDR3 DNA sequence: TGTGCCAGCAGCTCCCCGACAAGCACCTACGAGCAGTACTTC. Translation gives CASSSPTSTYEQYF. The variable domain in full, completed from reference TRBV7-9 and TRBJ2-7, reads DTGVSQNPRHKITKRGQNVTFRCDPISEHNRLYWYRQTLGQGPEFLTYFQNEAQLEKSRLLSDRFSAERPKGSFSTLEIQRTEQGDSAMYLCASSSPTSTYEQYFGPGTRLTVT.

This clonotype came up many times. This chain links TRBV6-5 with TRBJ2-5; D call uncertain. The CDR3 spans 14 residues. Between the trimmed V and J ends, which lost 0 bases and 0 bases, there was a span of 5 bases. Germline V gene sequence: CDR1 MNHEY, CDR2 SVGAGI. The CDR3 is CASSYSRNQETQYF. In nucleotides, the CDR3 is TGTGCCAGCAGTTACTCTCGTAACCAAGAGACCCAGTACTTC.

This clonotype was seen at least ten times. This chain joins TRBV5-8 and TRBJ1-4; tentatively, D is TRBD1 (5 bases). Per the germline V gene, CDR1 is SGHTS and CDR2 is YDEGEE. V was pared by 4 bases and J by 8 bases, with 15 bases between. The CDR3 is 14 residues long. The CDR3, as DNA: TGTGCCAGCAGCCTCTTGGGGGGAGAAGAAAAACTGTTTTTT. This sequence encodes CASSLLGGEEKLFF.

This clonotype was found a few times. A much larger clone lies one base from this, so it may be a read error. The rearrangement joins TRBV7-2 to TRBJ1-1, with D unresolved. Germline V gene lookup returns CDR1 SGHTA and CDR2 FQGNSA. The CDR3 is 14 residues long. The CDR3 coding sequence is TGTGCCGGCAGCTTATTTCACATGAACACTGAAGCTTTCTTT. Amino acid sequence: CAGSLFHMNTEAFF.

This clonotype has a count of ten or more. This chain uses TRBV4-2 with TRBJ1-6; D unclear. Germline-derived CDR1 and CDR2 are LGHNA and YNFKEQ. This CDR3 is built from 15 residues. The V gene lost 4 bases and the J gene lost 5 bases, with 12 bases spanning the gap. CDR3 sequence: CASSLQTGNNSPLHF. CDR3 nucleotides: TGTGCCAGCAGCCTTCAGACGGGAAATAATTCACCCCTCCACTTT.

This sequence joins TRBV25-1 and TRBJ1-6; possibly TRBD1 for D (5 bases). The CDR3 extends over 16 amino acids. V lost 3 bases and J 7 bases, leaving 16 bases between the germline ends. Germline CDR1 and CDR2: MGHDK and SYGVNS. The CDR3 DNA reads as TGTGCCAGCAGTGAGGCAGGGCCAGGATCCAATTCACCCCTCCACTTT. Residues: CASSEAGPGSNSPLHF.